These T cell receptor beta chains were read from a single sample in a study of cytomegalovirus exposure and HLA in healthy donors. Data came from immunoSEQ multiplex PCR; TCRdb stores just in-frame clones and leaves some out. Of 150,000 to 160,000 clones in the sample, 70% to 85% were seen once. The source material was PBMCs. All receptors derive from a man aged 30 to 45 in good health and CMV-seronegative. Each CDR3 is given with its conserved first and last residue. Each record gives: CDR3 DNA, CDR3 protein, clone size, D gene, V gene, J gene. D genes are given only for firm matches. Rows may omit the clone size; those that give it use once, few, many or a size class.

TGTGCCAGCAGCTTGGGGGACAGGGCTCATGGCTACACCTTC,CASSLGDRAHGYTF,once,TRBD1,TRBV5-6,TRBJ1-2
TGCAGCGTTGTTCGGACAGGGGGGAAATACACCGGGGAGCTGTTTTTT,CSVVRTGGKYTGELFF,few,TRBD1,TRBV29-1,TRBJ2-2
TGCGCCAGCAGCCAAGAGGCAGGAATCCAAGAGACCCAGTACTTC,CASSQEAGIQETQYF,.,.,TRBV4-1,TRBJ2-5
TGCGCCAGCAGCTTGGGGGGACAGGGGGCCTACGAGCAGTACTTC,CASSLGGQGAYEQYF,.,TRBD1,TRBV5-1,TRBJ2-7
TGTGCCAGCAGCTTAGCTCCAGGGATGAACACTGAAGCTTTCTTT,CASSLAPGMNTEAFF,.,.,TRBV7-2,TRBJ1-1
TGTGCCAGCAGCGGACTAGCGGGGATAACAGATACGCAGTATTTT,CASSGLAGITDTQYF,few,TRBD2,TRBV6-1,TRBJ2-3
TGCAGCGTTGAAAAGACAGCTAACGAGCAGTACTTC,CSVEKTANEQYF,.,.,TRBV29-1,TRBJ2-7
TGTGCCAGCTCAACTCAACAGGGTATCGGCTATGGCTACACCTTC,CASSTQQGIGYGYTF,.,.,TRBV18,TRBJ1-2
TGTGCCACTTCCCGGGGGGCGGTCGGGGAGCTGTTTTTT,CATSRGAVGELFF,.,.,TRBV19,TRBJ2-2
TGTGCCAGTAGTGTTTTTCCAGACAGGGACCACTATGGCTACACCTTC,CASSVFPDRDHYGYTF,few,TRBD1,TRBV19,TRBJ1-2
TGCGCCAGCAGCTTGGGCACCTTGACAGGGAACACTGAAGCTTTCTTT,CASSLGTLTGNTEAFF,few,.,TRBV5-1,TRBJ1-1
TGTGCCAGCAGTCGGGGGGGCAATGAGCAGTTCTTC,CASSRGGNEQFF,once,TRBD2,TRBV6-4,TRBJ2-1
TGCAGCGTTGAAGAGCGGGCTAACTATGGCTACACCTTC,CSVEERANYGYTF,.,.,TRBV29-1,TRBJ1-2
TGTGCCAGCAGCCAGTACACCGGGGAGCTGTTTTTT,CASSQYTGELFF,once,.,TRBV7-9,TRBJ2-2
TGTGCCAGCTCACCGTCGACAGTTATCTACGAGCAGTACTTC,CASSPSTVIYEQYF,.,.,TRBV18,TRBJ2-7
TGTGCCAGTAGTTACGGAGGGGCTGAAGCTTTCTTT,CASSYGGAEAFF,.,.,TRBV19,TRBJ1-1
TGTGCCAGCAGCTCCCCGTCTGAGGGATTCACCGGGGAGCTGTTTTTT,CASSSPSEGFTGELFF,.,.,TRBV11-3,TRBJ2-2
TGTGCCAGCAGTGACTTGGCGGGGGGGGGCACAGATACGCAGTATTTT,CASSDLAGGGTDTQYF,.,TRBD2,TRBV6-4,TRBJ2-3
TGTGCCAGCAGCAAAGGAGAGAGGGGGCTGTCCTACGAGCAGTACTTC,CASSKGERGLSYEQYF,.,.,TRBV21-1,TRBJ2-7
TGTGCCAGCAGCGGGCAAAGCGGGGGGGGCCAAGAGACCCAGTACTTC,CASSGQSGGGQETQYF,once,TRBD2,TRBV5-4,TRBJ2-5
TGTGCCAGTAGTATAGAGGCGGGGGCCCTAGGCACAGATACGCAGTATTTT,CASSIEAGALGTDTQYF,few,.,TRBV19,TRBJ2-3
TGTGCCAGTAGTAACATAAGGGGGCGAGCGGACGAGCAGTACTTC,CASSNIRGRADEQYF,few,TRBD1,TRBV19,TRBJ2-7
TGTGCCAGCAGTCCGGGACTAGCCTGGATTCAAGAGACCCAGTACTTC,CASSPGLAWIQETQYF,.,TRBD2,TRBV2,TRBJ2-5
TGTGCCAGCTCACTAACCCGGCGGGTATTGATCTACGAGCAGTACTTC,CASSLTRRVLIYEQYF,.,.,TRBV18,TRBJ2-7
TGTGCCAGCAGCCAATCGGACAGTAATGAAAAACTGTTTTTT,CASSQSDSNEKLFF,.,.,TRBV7-2,TRBJ1-4
TGCAGCTCCCGGACAGGGAACACTGAAGCTTTCTTT,CSSRTGNTEAFF,few,TRBD1,TRBV29-1,TRBJ1-1
TGTGCCAGCAGCTTAGAATACAGCCCGAGTGAGCAGTACTTC,CASSLEYSPSEQYF,.,.,TRBV7-2,TRBJ2-7
TGTGCCAGCAGCTTAGTAAGCGCTTCCACCATGAACACTGAAGCTTTCTTT,CASSLVSASTMNTEAFF,.,.,TRBV7-8,TRBJ1-1
TGTGCCAGCAGTGTAGATACAGGGGACAATGAGCAGTTCTTC,CASSVDTGDNEQFF,.,TRBD1,TRBV25-1,TRBJ2-1
TGTGCCAGCAGTCCCCCCCTTCGGGTCTACGAGCAGTACTTC,CASSPPLRVYEQYF,few,.,TRBV28,TRBJ2-7
TGTGCCAGCAGCTTGGGGGGCGGGGGGGCTGGTGGTGAGCAGTTCTTC,CASSLGGGGAGGEQFF,.,TRBD2,TRBV5-4,TRBJ2-1
TGCAGCGTCGGGACAAACACTGAAGCTTTCTTT,CSVGTNTEAFF,.,.,TRBV29-1,TRBJ1-1
TGTGCCAGCAGCTCATTACAGGGGGCTGGAGAGACCCAGTACTTC,CASSSLQGAGETQYF,.,TRBD1,TRBV11-2,TRBJ2-5
TGTGCCAGCGGGGACAGGGGAGGTGGGGAGACCCAGTACTTC,CASGDRGGGETQYF,.,TRBD1,TRBV11-2,TRBJ2-5
TGCGCCAGCAGCCCCACACAGGGTCTCGTAGATACGCAGTATTTT,CASSPTQGLVDTQYF,.,.,TRBV4-3,TRBJ2-3
TGTGCCAGCAGCTTAGTGGCAGCGACTGGAAACACCATATATTTT,CASSLVAATGNTIYF,few,.,TRBV7-8,TRBJ1-3
TGTGCCAGCAGCCCCTCGGCGGGGGGGCCCTCAGATACGCAGTATTTT,CASSPSAGGPSDTQYF,.,TRBD2,TRBV4-2,TRBJ2-3
TGTGCCAGCAGTTACGAAGCGGGGGGCCCCGGGTTCGAGACCCAGTACTTC,CASSYEAGGPGFETQYF,.,TRBD2,TRBV5-4,TRBJ2-5
TGTGCCAGCAGTTCTCCCGGGACAGGGAATTTTTACAATGAGCAGTTCTTC,CASSSPGTGNFYNEQFF,.,TRBD1,TRBV28,TRBJ2-1
TGTGCCAGCAGCTCCCCGGGACTGGGGAGAGATACGCAGTATTTT,CASSSPGLGRDTQYF,.,.,TRBV7-6,TRBJ2-3
TGTGCCAGGAACGCGGATCGCAGACGGATTTATGGCTACACCTTC,CARNADRRRIYGYTF,once,.,TRBV6-5,TRBJ1-2
TGCGCCAGCCTACCACTAAGCGGGGGGAAAGAGACCCAGTACTTC,CASLPLSGGKETQYF,.,TRBD2,TRBV5-1,TRBJ2-5
TGTGCCAGCAGCCAAGACAAGGGCGGGAGTGCTTTCTTT,CASSQDKGGSAFF,.,.,TRBV4-2,TRBJ1-1
TGCGCCAGCAGTCTCCGGGGGGGCGCAGATACGCAGTATTTT,CASSLRGGADTQYF,.,TRBD2,TRBV4-3,TRBJ2-3
TGTGCCAGCAGCTCGGGACAGGGGCAAGAGACCCAGTACTTC,CASSSGQGQETQYF,.,TRBD1,TRBV7-2,TRBJ2-5
TGTGCCAGCAGCTTGGATGGGACACATGGCTACACCTTC,CASSLDGTHGYTF,.,.,TRBV5-4,TRBJ1-2
TGTGCCAGCAGCTTATCTGGTAGAGGGAGTAGGGAGACCCAGTACTTC,CASSLSGRGSRETQYF,.,.,TRBV7-2,TRBJ2-5
TGTGCCAGCAGTTTACGTCACAGGGGATCCAACGAGCAGTACTTC,CASSLRHRGSNEQYF,.,TRBD1,TRBV28,TRBJ2-7
TGTGCCAGCAGCTTGGAGGACAGGGGGTACGAGCAGTACTTC,CASSLEDRGYEQYF,few,TRBD1,TRBV7-8,TRBJ2-7
TGTGCCAGTAGTATTGGCGGTAGCAATCAGCCCCAGCATTTT,CASSIGGSNQPQHF,.,.,TRBV19,TRBJ1-5
TGCGCCAGCAGCCAAGAACAGAAAAGAGCTAACTATGGCTACACCTTC,CASSQEQKRANYGYTF,.,.,TRBV4-1,TRBJ1-2
TGTGCCAGCAGCCAAGATGTAGGCAGGGGCGAAGAAAAACTGTTTTTT,CASSQDVGRGEEKLFF,few,.,TRBV4-2,TRBJ1-4
TGTGCCAGCAGCTGGGGGACTAGCGGGGGGGCCGGCCTGTATTTT,CASSWGTSGGAGLYF,few,TRBD2,TRBV5-6,TRBJ2-3
TGTGCCAGCAGCCCGACAGGTTCTGGGGCCAACGTCCTGACTTTC,CASSPTGSGANVLTF,.,.,TRBV7-6,TRBJ2-6
TGCGCCAGCAGCGGCGGGACTAGTTCCTCCGAGCAGTACTTC,CASSGGTSSSEQYF,.,TRBD2,TRBV5-1,TRBJ2-7